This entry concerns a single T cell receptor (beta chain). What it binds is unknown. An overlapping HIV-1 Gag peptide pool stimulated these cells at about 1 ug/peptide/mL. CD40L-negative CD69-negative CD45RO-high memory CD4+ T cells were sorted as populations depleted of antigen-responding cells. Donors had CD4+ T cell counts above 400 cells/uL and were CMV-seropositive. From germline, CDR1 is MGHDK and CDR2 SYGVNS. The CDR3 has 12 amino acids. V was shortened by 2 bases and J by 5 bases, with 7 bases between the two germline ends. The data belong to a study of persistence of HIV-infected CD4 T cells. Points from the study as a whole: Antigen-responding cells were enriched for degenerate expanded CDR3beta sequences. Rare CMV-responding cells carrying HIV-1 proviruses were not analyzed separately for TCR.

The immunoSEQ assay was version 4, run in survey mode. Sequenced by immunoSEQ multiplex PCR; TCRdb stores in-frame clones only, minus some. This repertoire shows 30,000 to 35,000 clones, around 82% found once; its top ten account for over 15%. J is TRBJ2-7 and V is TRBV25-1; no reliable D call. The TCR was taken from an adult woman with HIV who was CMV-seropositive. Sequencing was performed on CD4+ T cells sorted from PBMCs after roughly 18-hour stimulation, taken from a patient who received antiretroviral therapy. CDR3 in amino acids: CASSESFNEQYF. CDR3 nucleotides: TGTGCCAGCAGTGAAAGTTTTAACGAGCAGTACTTC.